This TCR beta chain was identified during a study of blood T cells in healthy people across ages. Study-wide findings and caveats: Unsorted PBMCs blocked a conclusive comparison of naive and antigen-experienced cells. When one million T cells were used, diversity estimates were thought to be underestimates.

Comments on this clonotype: Its antigen is still unknown.

Together with a sample-barcoded 5' primer, a J-beta primer mix was included in a second PCR lasting about 6 to 11 cycles. A minimum of 2.5 million CDR3-containing paired-end reads was obtained for each sample. TCRdb independently ran MiXCR on the 5' RACE reads; one entry per CDR3 protein. The sample holds 1 million or so distinct CDR3 sequences; more than 40% are singletons and the top ten take approximately 17%. Sequencing input: blood. The receptor comes from a woman in her fifties or sixties in good health.

CDR3 in DNA: TGTGCCAGCAGCTTGCCCAGGGCAGTTCAAGAGACCCAGTACTTC. Translating it yields CASSLPRAVQETQYF. The chain has TRBV7-9 and TRBJ2-5; perhaps TRBD1 as D (5 bases). V dropped 3 bases and J dropped 2 bases, with 13 bases sitting between them. Looked up from germline, CDR1 is SEHNR and CDR2 is FQNEAQ (reference sequence). The CDR3 is 15 amino acids. The variable domain in full, completed from reference TRBV7-9 and TRBJ2-5, reads DTGVSQNPRHKITKRGQNVTFRCDPISEHNRLYWYRQTLGQGPEFLTYFQNEAQLEKSRLLSDRFSAERPKGSFSTLEIQRTEQGDSAMYLCASSLPRAVQETQYFGPGTRLLVL.